This T cell receptor (beta chain) was sequenced during a study of vaccination and CD4 T cells after COVID-19. Background on the study: Following dose two, a median approximately 72 days (range 14 to 241) passed before post-vaccine samples were taken.

The treatment: roughly ten-day PBMC culture with coronavirus spike peptide pools or control peptides (ViraFEST assay). The CDR3 covers 16 residues. From germline, CDR1 is DFQATT and CDR2 SNEGSKA (reference sequence). V lost 0 bases and J lost 7, with 21 bases in between. This clonotype was seen only a few times. The antigen remains undetermined. Cultured CD4+ T cell DNA was sequenced using the Oncomine TCR Beta short-read assay. TCRdb ran MiXCR on the PCR reads and lists one entry per CDR3 protein. The table has 15,000 to 18,000 distinct CDR3 sequences, around 48% seen once; the top ten hold about 16%.

Sample: CD4+ T cells from blood, cultured in vitro, taken before SARS-CoV-2 vaccination. V gene TRBV20-1 combines with J gene TRBJ1-1; D may be TRBD1 (6 bases). The clonotype originates from a human donor who had recovered from COVID-19. This CDR3 is CSARDLGTRMRNEAFF. DNA for the CDR3: TGCAGTGCTAGAGATCTAGGGACACGGATGCGAAATGAAGCTTTCTTT.